One and the same sample provided the 4 T cell receptor beta chains below, sequenced in a study of cytomegalovirus exposure and HLA in healthy donors. This PCR relied on a set of 60 Vbeta primers and 13 Jbeta primers. TCRdb keeps only in-frame clones here, not all; method: immunoSEQ multiplex PCR. The sample lists 100,000 or so clones; roughly 15% were seen once. What was sequenced was PBMCs. Source of these receptors: a female donor in good health and CMV-seronegative.

V gene TRBV9 combines with J gene TRBJ1-3; possibly TRBD1 for D (5 bases). The ends were cut back, 4 bases at V and 8 bases at J, with 25 bases in the middle. Germline CDR1 SGDLS, CDR2 YYNGEE. The CDR3 is 17 amino acids. In DNA, the CDR3 is TGTGCCAGCAGCCGCGATCCGGGACGGGGGATTGAAGACACCATATATTTT. Its protein is CASSRDPGRGIEDTIYF. Looking up the rest from reference TRBV9 and TRBJ1-3 gives the full variable domain: DSGVTQTPKHLITATGQRVTLRCSPRSGDLSVYWYQQSLDQGLQFLIQYYNGEERAKGNILERFSAQQFPDLHSELNLSSLELGDSALYFCASSRDPGRGIEDTIYFGEGSWLTVV.

The chain links TRBV30 to TRBJ2-7; 7 bases align to TRBD2. V dropped 3 bases and J dropped 3; count of bases not matched to a gene: 5. The CDR3 contains 13 residues. Germline V gene data show CDR1 as GTSNPN and CDR2 as SVGIG (reference sequence). The CDR3 DNA follows: TGTGCCTGGAGCCTAGCGGAACTCTACGAGCAGTACTTC. Translated: CAWSLAELYEQYF.

The gene calls are TRBV5-1 and TRBJ1-1, with D possibly being TRBD1 (6 bases). The V gene's germline CDR1 is SGHRS and CDR2 YFSETQ. This CDR3 has 12 residues. V was shortened by 10 bases and J by 2 bases, with 12 bases between the two germline ends. The CDR3 DNA reads TGCGCCTCTGGGACATTTAACACTGAAGCTTTCTTT. This encodes CASGTFNTEAFF.

The chain uses TRBV30 and TRBJ1-4, with 7 bases lining up with TRBD1. V shed 0 bases and J 7 bases; nucleotides not matched to a gene: 8. There are 15 residues in the CDR3. Germline V gives CDR1 GTSNPN, CDR2 SVGIG (reference sequence). The CDR3 reads CAWSVTGQGVEKLFF. The CDR3 DNA reads as TGTGCCTGGAGTGTGACGGGGCAGGGGGTTGAAAAACTGTTTTTT. Complete variable domain (other parts from reference TRBV30 and TRBJ1-4): SQTIHQWPATLVQPVGSPLSLECTVEGTSNPNLYWYRQAAGRGLQLLFYSVGIGQISSEVPQNLSASRPQDRQFILSSKKLLLSDSGFYLCAWSVTGQGVEKLFFGSGTQLSVL.